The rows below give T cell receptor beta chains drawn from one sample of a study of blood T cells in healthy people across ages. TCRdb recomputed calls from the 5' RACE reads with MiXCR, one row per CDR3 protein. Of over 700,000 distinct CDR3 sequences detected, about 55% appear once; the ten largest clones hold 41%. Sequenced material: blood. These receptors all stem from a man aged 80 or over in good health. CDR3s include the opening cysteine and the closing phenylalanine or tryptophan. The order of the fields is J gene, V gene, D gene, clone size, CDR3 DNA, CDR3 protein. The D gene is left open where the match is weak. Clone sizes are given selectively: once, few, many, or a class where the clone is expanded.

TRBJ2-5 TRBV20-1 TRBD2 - TGCAGTGCTAGAGAATTAGCGGGAGGGCCCTCAGAGACCCAGTACTTC CSARELAGGPSETQYF
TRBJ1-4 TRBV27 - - - CASTAGSNQPQHFGDGRTEKLFF
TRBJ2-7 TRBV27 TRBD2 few TGTGCCAGCAGTTTGCGGGGGGGCAGCACCTACGAGCAGTACTTC CASSLRGGSTYEQYF
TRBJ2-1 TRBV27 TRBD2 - TGTGCCAGCAGTGGGGTGGGGGGGAGCGTAGGTGAGCAGTTCTTC CASSGVGGSVGEQFF
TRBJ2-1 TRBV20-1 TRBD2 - TGCAGTGCTAGATCCGGGACTAGCAGAAATGAGCAGTTCTTC CSARSGTSRNEQFF
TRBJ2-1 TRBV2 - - TGTGCCAGCAGTGCTACAGGGACCTTGTACAATGAGCAGTTCTTC CASSATGTLYNEQFF
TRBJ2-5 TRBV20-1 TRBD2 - TGCAGTGCTTCAACTAGCGGGAGGGCCCGAGAGACCCAGTACTTC CSASTSGRARETQYF
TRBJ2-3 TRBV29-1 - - TGCAGCGTTGAAGAGGGCAGGAGGGATGGGAGATACGCGTATTTT CSVEEGRRDGRYAYF
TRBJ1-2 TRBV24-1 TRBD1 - TGTGCCACGATGGGGACAGGGGGTGACTACACCTTC CATMGTGGDYTF
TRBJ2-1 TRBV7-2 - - TGTGCCAGCAGCTTGAAGTTCGGCGAGCAGTTCTTC CASSLKFGEQFF
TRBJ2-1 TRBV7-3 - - TGTGCCAGCAGCCCCACCGGGGGAAGGGATGAGCAGTTCTTC CASSPTGGRDEQFF
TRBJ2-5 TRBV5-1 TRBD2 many TGCGCCAGCAGCTTTGCGGGAGGAGGAGAGACCCAGTACTTC CASSFAGGGETQYF
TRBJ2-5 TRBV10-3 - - TGTGCCATCAGTGAACAGGGCAGCGGCGAGACCCAGTACTTC CAISEQGSGETQYF
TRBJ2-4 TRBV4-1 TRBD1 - TGCGCCAGCAGTCATAACGAACAGGGGCGGTGGTTAAACATTCAGTACTTC CASSHNEQGRWLNIQYF
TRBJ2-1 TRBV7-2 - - TGTGCCAGCAGCTTTAACCCGGGACGGAACTACAATGAGCAGTTCTTC CASSFNPGRNYNEQFF
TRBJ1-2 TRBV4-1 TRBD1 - TGCGCCAGCAGCCAAGGACCTTTGGACAGGGGGGATGGCTACACCTTC CASSQGPLDRGDGYTF
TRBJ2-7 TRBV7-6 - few TGTGCCAGCAGCGGAGCACGGAACCGGGAGCAGTACTTC CASSGARNREQYF
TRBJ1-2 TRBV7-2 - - TGTGCCAGCAGCTTAGGTCCGGGGAACTATGAGGGCTACACCTTC CASSLGPGNYEGYTF
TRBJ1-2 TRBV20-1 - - TGCAGTGCTAGCCTCGAGGGGTCCCCGACGCTGCTTCTCTCTAACTATGGCTACACCTTC CSASLEGSPTLLLSNYGYTF
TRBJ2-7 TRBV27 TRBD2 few TGTGCCAGCAGTTTATCGCAGACTAGCGGCACCTACGAGCAGTACTTC CASSLSQTSGTYEQYF
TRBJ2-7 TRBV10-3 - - TGTGCCATCAGTGCAATGCACTCCGGGGGCCCTACCTCCGAGCAGTACTTC CAISAMHSGGPTSEQYF
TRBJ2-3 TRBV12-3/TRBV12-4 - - TGTGCCAGCAGTTTAAACGGGATAAAGGCAGATATGCAGTATTTT CASSLNGIKADMQYF
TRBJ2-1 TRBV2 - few TGTGCCAGCAGTGAAGGACGGACCGGTAAGCAGTTCTTC CASSEGRTGKQFF
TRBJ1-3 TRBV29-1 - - TGCAGCGCCACATCTGGAAACACCATATATTTT CSATSGNTIYF
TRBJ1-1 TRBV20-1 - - TGCAGTGCTAGAGATTCCATTACGAACACTGAAGCTTTCTTT CSARDSITNTEAFF
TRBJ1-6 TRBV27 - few TGTGCCAGCAGTTTAACAAGTTATAATTCACCCCTCCACTTT CASSLTSYNSPLHF
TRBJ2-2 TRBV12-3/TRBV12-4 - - TGTGCCAGCAGTTTGGCGGGTCTGAACACCGGGGAGCTGTTTTTT CASSLAGLNTGELFF
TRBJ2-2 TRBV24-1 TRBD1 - TGTGCCACCAGTGATTCCAGGGGGCCGAACACCGGGGAGCTGTTTTTT CATSDSRGPNTGELFF
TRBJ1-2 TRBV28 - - TGTGCCACCAAGGCCCTTACAGGTCCCTATGGCTACACCTTC CATKALTGPYGYTF
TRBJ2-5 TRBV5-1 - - TGCGCCAGCAGCTTCCTGTCCGAGACCCAGTACTTC CASSFLSETQYF
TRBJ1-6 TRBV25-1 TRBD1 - TGTGCCAGCAGTCCGGTCACGGGACAGGGAAACTCACCCCTCCACTTT CASSPVTGQGNSPLHF
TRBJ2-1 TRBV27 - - TGTGCCAGCGGCCGCGGGACCTTAATGGGCAATGAGCAGTTCTTC CASGRGTLMGNEQFF